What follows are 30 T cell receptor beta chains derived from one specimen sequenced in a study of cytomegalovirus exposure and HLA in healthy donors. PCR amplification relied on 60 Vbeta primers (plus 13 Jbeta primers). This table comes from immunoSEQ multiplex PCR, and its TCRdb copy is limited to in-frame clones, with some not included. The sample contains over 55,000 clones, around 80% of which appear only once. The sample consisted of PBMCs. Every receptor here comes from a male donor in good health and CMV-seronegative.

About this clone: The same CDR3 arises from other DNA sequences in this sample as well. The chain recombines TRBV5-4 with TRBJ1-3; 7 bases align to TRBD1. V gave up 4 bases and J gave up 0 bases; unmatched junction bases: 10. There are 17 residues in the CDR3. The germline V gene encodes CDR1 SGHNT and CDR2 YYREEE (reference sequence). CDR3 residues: CASSARQGPASGNTIYF. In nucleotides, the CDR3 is TGTGCCAGCAGCGCAAGACAGGGACCCGCCTCTGGAAACACCATATATTTT. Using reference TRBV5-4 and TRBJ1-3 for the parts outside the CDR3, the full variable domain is ETGVTQSPTHLIKTRGQQVTLRCSSQSGHNTVSWYQQALGQGPQFIFQYYREEENGRGNFPPRFSGLQFPNYSSELNVNALELDDSALYLCASSARQGPASGNTIYFGEGSWLTVV.

The CDR3 spells CASSIDRWKTQYF. The CDR3 bases are TGTGCCAGTAGTATAGACAGGTGGAAGACCCAGTACTTC. The chain employs TRBV19 and TRBJ2-5, with D uncertain. Per germline, CDR1 LNHDA and CDR2 SQIVND (reference sequence). This CDR3 is built from 13 residues. Trimming shortened V by 0 bases and J by 6 bases, and 8 bases separated the two germline ends.

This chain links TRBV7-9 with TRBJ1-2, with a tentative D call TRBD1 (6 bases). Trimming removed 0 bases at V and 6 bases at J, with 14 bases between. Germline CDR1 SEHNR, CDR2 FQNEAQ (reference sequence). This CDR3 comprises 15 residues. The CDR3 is CASSLAMGGRDGYTF. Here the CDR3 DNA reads TGTGCCAGCAGCTTAGCAATGGGGGGGCGCGATGGCTACACCTTC.

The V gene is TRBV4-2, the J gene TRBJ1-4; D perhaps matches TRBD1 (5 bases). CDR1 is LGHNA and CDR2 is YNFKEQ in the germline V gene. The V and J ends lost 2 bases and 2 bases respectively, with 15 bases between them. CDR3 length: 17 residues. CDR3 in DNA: TGTGCCAGCAGCCAATTTTCCTCCCAGGGCACTAATGAAAAACTGTTTTTT. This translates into CASSQFSSQGTNEKLFF.

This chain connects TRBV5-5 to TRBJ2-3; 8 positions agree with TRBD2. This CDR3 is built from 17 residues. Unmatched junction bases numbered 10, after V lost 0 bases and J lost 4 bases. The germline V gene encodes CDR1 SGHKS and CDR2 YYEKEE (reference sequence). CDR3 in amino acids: CASSLALGTSGPDTQYF. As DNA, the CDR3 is TGTGCCAGCAGCTTGGCGCTCGGGACTAGTGGCCCAGATACGCAGTATTTT.

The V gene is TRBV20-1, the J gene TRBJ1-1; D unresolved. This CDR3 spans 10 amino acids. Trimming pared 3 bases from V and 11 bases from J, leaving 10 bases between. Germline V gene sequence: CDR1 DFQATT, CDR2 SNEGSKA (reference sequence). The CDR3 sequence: CSASPARAFF. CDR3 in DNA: TGCAGTGCTAGCCCAGCGAGGGCTTTCTTT.

The CDR3 reads CASSDIQGSNTEAFF. In DNA, the CDR3 is TGCGCCAGCAGCGATATACAGGGGTCGAACACTGAAGCTTTCTTT. The chain couples TRBV5-1 to TRBJ1-1; TRBD1 aligns across 7 bases. Germline V CDR1 and CDR2: SGHRS, YFSETQ. The CDR3 sequence is 15 residues long. Losses at the gene ends were 4 bases for V and 1 base for J; bases not matched to a gene: 7.

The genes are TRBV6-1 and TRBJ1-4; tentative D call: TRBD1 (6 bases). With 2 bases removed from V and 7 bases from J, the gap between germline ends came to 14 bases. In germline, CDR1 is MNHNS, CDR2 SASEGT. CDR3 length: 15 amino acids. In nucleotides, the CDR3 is TGTGCCAGCAGTGAAAAAGAGGACAGCGGTGAAAAACTGTTTTTT. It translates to CASSEKEDSGEKLFF.

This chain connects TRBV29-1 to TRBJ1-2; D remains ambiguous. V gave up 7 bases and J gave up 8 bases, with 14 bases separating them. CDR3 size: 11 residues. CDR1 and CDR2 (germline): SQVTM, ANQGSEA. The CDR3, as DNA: TGCAGCGACCTAGCAGGCGTCGGCTACACCTTC. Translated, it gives CSDLAGVGYTF. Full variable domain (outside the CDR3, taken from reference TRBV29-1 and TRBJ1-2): SAVISQKPSRDICQRGTSLTIQCQVDSQVTMMFWYRQQPGQSLTLIATANQGSEATYESGFVIDKFPISRPNLTFSTLTVSNMSPEDSSIYLCSDLAGVGYTFGSGTRLTVV.

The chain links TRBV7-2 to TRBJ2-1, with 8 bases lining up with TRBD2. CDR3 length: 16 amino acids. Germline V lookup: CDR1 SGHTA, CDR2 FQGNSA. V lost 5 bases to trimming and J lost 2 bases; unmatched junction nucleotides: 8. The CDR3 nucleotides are TGTGCCAGCAGCCTGTCGGGGGGGGCCCCCTACAATGAGCAGTTCTTC. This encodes CASSLSGGAPYNEQFF.

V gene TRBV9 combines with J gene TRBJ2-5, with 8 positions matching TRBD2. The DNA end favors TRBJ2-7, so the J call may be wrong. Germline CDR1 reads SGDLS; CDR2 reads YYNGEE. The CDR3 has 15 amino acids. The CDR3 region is CASSVSGGESHEQYF. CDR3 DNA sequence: TGTGCCAGCAGCGTGAGCGGGGGTGAGTCCCACGAGCAGTACTTC.

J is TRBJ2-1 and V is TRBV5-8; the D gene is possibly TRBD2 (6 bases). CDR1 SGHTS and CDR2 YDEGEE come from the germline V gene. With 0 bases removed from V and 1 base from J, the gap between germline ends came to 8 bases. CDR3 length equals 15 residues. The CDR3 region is CASSLEGTSYNEQFF. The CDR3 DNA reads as TGTGCCAGCAGCTTGGAGGGGACTTCCTACAATGAGCAGTTCTTC.

Here the CDR3 reads CATSRFRTGPEPQHF. The CDR3 nucleotides read TGTGCCACCAGCAGATTTCGGACAGGGCCCGAACCCCAGCATTTT. The chain carries TRBV15 and TRBJ1-5; TRBD1 aligns across 8 bases. Germline loops: CDR1 LNHNV, CDR2 YYDKDF (reference sequence). J lost 10 bases, V lost 2 bases, and 10 bases had no gene match. The CDR3 has 15 amino acids.

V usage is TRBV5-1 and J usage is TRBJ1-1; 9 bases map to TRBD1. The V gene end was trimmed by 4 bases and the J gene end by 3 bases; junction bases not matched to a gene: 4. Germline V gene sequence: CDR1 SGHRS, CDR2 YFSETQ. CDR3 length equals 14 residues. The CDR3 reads CASSGGQGDTEAFF. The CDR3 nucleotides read TGCGCCAGCAGCGGGGGACAGGGAGACACTGAAGCTTTCTTT.

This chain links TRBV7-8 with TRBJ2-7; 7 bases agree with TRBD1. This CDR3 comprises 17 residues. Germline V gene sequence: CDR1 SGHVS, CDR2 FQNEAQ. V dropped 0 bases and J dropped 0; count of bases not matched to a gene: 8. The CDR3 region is CASSLALARDSSYEQYF. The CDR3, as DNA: TGTGCCAGCAGCTTAGCGCTAGCCCGGGACAGCTCCTACGAGCAGTACTTC.

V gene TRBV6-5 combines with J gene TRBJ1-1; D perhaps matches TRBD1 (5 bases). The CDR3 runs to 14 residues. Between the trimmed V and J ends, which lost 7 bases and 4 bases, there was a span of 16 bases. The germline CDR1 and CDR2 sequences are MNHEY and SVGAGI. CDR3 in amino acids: CASTLGGLGTEAFF. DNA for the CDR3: TGTGCCAGCACCCTTGGGGGGTTGGGCACTGAAGCTTTCTTT.

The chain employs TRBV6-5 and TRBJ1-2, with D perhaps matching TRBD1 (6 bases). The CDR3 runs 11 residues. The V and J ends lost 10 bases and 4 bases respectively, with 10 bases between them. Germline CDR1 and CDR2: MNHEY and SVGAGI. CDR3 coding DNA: TGTGCCACCGGACAGCGCTATGGCTACACCTTC. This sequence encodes CATGQRYGYTF.

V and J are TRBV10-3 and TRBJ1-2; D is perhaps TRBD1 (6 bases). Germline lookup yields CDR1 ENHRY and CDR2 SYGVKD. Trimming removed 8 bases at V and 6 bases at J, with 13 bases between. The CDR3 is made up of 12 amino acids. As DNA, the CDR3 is TGTGCCATCCGCGGGGGCCAGGATGGCTACACCTTC. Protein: CAIRGGQDGYTF.

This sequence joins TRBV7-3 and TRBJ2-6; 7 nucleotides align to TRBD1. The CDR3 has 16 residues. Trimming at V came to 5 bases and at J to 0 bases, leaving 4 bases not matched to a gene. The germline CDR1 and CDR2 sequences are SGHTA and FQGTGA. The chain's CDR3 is CASSPDRSSGANVLTF. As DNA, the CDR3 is TGTGCCAGCAGCCCGGACAGGAGCTCTGGGGCCAACGTCCTGACTTTC.

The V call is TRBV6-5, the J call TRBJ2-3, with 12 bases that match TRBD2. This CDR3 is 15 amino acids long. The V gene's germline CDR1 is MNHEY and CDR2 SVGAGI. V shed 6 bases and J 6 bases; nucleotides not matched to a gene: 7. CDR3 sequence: CASSDTSGGLDTQYF. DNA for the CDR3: TGTGCCAGCAGCGACACTAGCGGGGGGTTGGATACGCAGTATTTT.

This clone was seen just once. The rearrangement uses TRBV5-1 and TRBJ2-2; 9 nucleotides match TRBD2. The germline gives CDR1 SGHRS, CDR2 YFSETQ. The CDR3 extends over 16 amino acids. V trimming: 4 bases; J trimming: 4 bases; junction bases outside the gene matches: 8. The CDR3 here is CASSPRGGRGTGELFF. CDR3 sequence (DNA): TGCGCCAGCAGCCCGCGGGGGGGCCGAGGCACCGGGGAGCTGTTTTTT.

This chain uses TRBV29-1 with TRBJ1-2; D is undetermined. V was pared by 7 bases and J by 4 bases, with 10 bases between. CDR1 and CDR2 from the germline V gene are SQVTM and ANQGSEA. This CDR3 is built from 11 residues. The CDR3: CSGTDLYGYTF. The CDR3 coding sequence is TGCAGCGGCACAGACCTCTATGGCTACACCTTC. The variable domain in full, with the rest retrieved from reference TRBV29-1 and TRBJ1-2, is SAVISQKPSRDICQRGTSLTIQCQVDSQVTMMFWYRQQPGQSLTLIATANQGSEATYESGFVIDKFPISRPNLTFSTLTVSNMSPEDSSIYLCSGTDLYGYTFGSGTRLTVV.

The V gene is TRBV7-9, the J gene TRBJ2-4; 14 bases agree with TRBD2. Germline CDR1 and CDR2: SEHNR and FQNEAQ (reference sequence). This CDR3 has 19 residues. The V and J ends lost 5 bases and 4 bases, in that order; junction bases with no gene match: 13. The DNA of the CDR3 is TGTGCCAGCAGCCTATACCGAGGGACTAGCGGGGGCGTTAAAAACATTCAGTACTTC. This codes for CASSLYRGTSGGVKNIQYF.

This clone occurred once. The CDR3 DNA reads TGCGCCAGTTCCGCAGGGGACAGGGTGGGAGAGACCCAGTACTTC. This sequence encodes CASSAGDRVGETQYF. V usage is TRBV5-1 and J usage is TRBJ2-5; 9 bases agree with TRBD1. The CDR3 is 15 residues long. J lost 4 bases, V lost 8 bases, and 12 bases had no gene match. Germline CDR1 reads SGHRS; CDR2 reads YFSETQ.

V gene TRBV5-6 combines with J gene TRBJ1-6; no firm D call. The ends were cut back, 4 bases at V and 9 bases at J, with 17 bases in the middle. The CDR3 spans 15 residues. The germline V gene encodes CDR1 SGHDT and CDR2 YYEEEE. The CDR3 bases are TGTGCCAGCAGCCGGGGAGGGTATAGCGGTTCACCCCTCCACTTT. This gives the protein CASSRGGYSGSPLHF.

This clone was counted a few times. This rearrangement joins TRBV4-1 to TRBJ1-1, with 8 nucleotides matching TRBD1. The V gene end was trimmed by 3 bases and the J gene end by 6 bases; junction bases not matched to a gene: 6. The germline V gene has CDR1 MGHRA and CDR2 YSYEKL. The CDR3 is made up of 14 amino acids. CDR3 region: CASSHVGQVSEAFF. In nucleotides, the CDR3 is TGCGCCAGCAGCCACGTGGGACAGGTTTCTGAAGCTTTCTTT.

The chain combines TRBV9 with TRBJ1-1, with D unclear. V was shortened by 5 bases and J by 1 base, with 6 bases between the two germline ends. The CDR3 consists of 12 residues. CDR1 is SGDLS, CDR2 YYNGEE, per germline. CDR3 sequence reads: CASSTANTEAFF. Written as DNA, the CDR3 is TGTGCCAGCAGTACAGCGAACACTGAAGCTTTCTTT.

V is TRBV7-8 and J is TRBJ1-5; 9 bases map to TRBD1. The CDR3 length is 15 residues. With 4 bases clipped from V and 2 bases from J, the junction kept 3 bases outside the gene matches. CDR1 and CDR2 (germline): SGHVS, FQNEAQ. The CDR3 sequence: CASSYRDRGNQPQHF. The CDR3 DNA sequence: TGTGCCAGCAGCTATCGGGACAGGGGCAATCAGCCCCAGCATTTT.

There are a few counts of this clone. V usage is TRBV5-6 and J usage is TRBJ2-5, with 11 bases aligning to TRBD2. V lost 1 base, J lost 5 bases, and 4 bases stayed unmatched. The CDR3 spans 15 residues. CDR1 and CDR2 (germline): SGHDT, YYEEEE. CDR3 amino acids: CASSLQLAGAETQYF. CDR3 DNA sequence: TGTGCCAGCAGCTTGCAACTAGCGGGGGCCGAGACCCAGTACTTC.

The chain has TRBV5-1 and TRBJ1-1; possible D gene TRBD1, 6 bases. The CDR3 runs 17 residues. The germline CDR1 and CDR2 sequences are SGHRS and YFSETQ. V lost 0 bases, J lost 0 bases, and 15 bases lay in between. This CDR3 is CASSLGRGTSMNTEAFF. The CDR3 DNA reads TGCGCCAGCAGCTTGGGCAGGGGCACGAGTATGAACACTGAAGCTTTCTTT.